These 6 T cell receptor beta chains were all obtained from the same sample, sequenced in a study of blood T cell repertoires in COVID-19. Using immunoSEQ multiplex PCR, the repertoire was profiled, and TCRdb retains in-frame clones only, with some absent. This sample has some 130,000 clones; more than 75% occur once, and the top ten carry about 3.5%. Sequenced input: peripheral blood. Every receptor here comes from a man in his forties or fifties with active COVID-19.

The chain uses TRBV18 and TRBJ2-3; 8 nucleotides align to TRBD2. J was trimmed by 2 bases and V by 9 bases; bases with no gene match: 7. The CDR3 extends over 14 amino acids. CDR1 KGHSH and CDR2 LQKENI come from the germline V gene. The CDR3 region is CASRPGLATDTQYF. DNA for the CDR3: TGTGCCAGTCGACCAGGACTAGCCACAGATACGCAGTATTTT.

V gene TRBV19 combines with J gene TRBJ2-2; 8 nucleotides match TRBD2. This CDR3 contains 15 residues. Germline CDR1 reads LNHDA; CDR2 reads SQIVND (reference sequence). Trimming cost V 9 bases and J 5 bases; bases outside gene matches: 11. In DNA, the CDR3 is TGTGCCAGAACGGGGGGGATCAGAAGGACCGGGGAGCTGTTTTTT. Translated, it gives CARTGGIRRTGELFF.

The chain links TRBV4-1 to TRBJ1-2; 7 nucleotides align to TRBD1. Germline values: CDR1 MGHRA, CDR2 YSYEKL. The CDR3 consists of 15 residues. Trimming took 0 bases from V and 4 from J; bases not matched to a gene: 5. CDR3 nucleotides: TGCGCCAGCAGCCAAGACGTACAGGGGATCTATGGCTACACCTTC. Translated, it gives CASSQDVQGIYGYTF.

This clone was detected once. This chain's CDR3 is CASSKEGTGGFSGANVLTF. Written as DNA, the CDR3 is TGTGCCAGCAGCAAAGAGGGGACAGGGGGTTTTTCTGGGGCCAACGTCCTGACTTTC. V is TRBV21-1 and J is TRBJ2-6; the table's D call of TRBD1 was not tested on the DNA. TRBV21-1 is an annotated pseudogene. The CDR3 extends over 19 amino acids.

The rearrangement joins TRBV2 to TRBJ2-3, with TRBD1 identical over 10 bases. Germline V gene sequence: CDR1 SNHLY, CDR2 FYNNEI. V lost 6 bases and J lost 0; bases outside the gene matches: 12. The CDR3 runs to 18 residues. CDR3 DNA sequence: TGTGCCAGCAGACCTATTTGGGGACAGGGGTCTAGCACAGATACGCAGTATTTT. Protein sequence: CASRPIWGQGSSTDTQYF.

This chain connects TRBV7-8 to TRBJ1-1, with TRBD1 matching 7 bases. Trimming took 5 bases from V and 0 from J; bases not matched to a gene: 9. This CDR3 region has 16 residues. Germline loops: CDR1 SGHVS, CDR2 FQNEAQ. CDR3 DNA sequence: TGTGCCAGCAGCCTCAGGGACAGCGTTATGAACACTGAAGCTTTCTTT. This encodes CASSLRDSVMNTEAFF. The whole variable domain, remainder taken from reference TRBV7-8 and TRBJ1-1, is GAGVSQSPRYKVAKRGQDVALRCDPISGHVSLFWYQQALGQGPEFLTYFQNEAQLDKSGLPSDRFFAERPEGSVSTLKIQRTQQEDSAVYLCASSLRDSVMNTEAFFGQGTRLTVV.